This record concerns one T cell receptor (beta chain) sequence. This entry comes from a study of CD8 T cells in Susac syndrome. An amount of RNA that ranged from 0.5 to 1 ug was reverse transcribed with random hexamers. MiXCR, run by TCRdb on the immunoSEQ multiplex PCR reads, gives a single entry per CDR3 protein. The sample contains 95,000 or so distinct CDR3 sequences, roughly 93% of which appear only once. Germline V gene data show CDR1 as SQVTM and CDR2 as ANQGSEA. The CDR3 length is 12 residues. The V and J ends lost 3 bases and 3 bases respectively, with 8 bases between them. The TCR was taken from a human donor in good health. Sequenced input: CD8+ T cells from PBMCs. J is TRBJ1-2 and V is TRBV29-1; weak D call: TRBD1 (5 bases). The CDR3 region is CSVDKGYYGYTF. The CDR3 DNA reads TGCAGCGTTGATAAGGGGTACTATGGCTACACCTTC.